These 26 T cell receptor beta chains originate from one sample sequenced in a study of monozygotic twins with inflammatory bowel disease. TCRdb derives one entry per CDR3 protein from the 5' RACE reads, leaving out DNA. The sample data list over 110,000 distinct CDR3 sequences. The sample was blood. The receptors derive from a human donor with ulcerative colitis or Crohn's disease, or a healthy co-twin of an affected twin (not recorded which).

V and J are TRBV12-3 or TRBV12-4 and TRBJ2-6. The CDR3 consists of 14 residues. The chain's CDR3 is CASSSSSGANVLTF.

The V and J genes are TRBV11-1 and TRBJ2-4. Looked up from germline, CDR1 is SGHAT and CDR2 is FQDESV (reference sequence). The CDR3 sequence is 17 residues long. The chain's CDR3 is CASSLDVRRLAKNIQYF. Combining the CDR3 with reference TRBV11-1 and TRBJ2-4 gives the whole variable domain EAEVAQSPRYKITEKSQAVAFWCDPISGHATLYWYRQILGQGPELLVQFQDESVVDDSQLPKDRFSAERLKGVDSTLKIQPAELGDSAMYLCASSLDVRRLAKNIQYFGAGTRLSVL.

The chain recombines TRBV4-3 with TRBJ2-5; there is no DNA to check the TCRdb D call of TRBD2. Germline V gene sequence: CDR1 LGHNA, CDR2 YSLEER. This CDR3 has 14 residues. CDR3: CASSVRLAEKTQYF.

The chain is built from TRBV20-1 and TRBJ1-1; the TCRdb call, TRBD1, lacks DNA for checking. Per germline, CDR1 DFQATT and CDR2 SNEGSKA (reference sequence). CDR3 size: 15 residues. CDR3 sequence reads: CSARPGGVMNTEAFF.

CDR3 region: CASSPDRDTQYF. The chain links TRBV18 to TRBJ2-3; the D call from TCRdb, TRBD1, cannot be confirmed without DNA. The CDR3 covers 12 residues. Germline loops: CDR1 KGHSH, CDR2 LQKENI.

The rearrangement uses TRBV20-1 and TRBJ1-2; the TCRdb call, TRBD1, lacks DNA for checking. Germline assignment: CDR1 DFQATT and CDR2 SNEGSKA (reference sequence). CDR3 length: 14 residues. The CDR3 sequence: CSARQDRGNYGYTF.

The rearrangement links TRBV7-3 to TRBJ2-3; absent DNA, TCRdb's TRBD2 call cannot be checked. Germline values: CDR1 SGHTA, CDR2 FQGTGA. The CDR3 is made up of 17 amino acids. CDR3 protein: CASSADGTIFGTDTQYF.

The rearrangement links TRBV29-1 to TRBJ1-1. From germline, CDR1 is SQVTM and CDR2 ANQGSEA. The CDR3 runs 13 residues. The CDR3 spells CSVRRGSGTEAFF.

This CDR3 reads CASSVLSGANVLTF. This chain connects TRBV7-3 to TRBJ2-6. The V gene's germline CDR1 is SGHTA and CDR2 FQGTGA. The CDR3 is 14 residues long.

The rearrangement uses TRBV20-1 and TRBJ1-5. Germline CDR1 is DFQATT and CDR2 is SNEGSKA (reference sequence). The CDR3 loop spans 13 amino acids. CDR3 residues: CSARDRLNQPQHF.

The chain carries TRBV30 and TRBJ2-5; TCRdb's D call of TRBD1 is untestable without DNA. This CDR3 is built from 14 residues. The germline gives CDR1 GTSNPN, CDR2 SVGIG (reference sequence). The CDR3 protein is CAWGVGAYQETQYF.

The chain joins TRBV4-1 to TRBJ1-5; absent DNA, TCRdb's TRBD1 call cannot be checked. The CDR3 runs to 15 residues. The V gene's germline CDR1 is MGHRA and CDR2 YSYEKL. CDR3 protein: CASSLGQHSNQPQHF.

This chain joins TRBV20-1 and TRBJ2-3; TCRdb designates TRBD2, a call that cannot be tested without DNA. The germline CDR1 and CDR2 sequences are DFQATT and SNEGSKA (reference sequence). This CDR3 contains 15 residues. CDR3 region: CSALRASGGVDTQYF.

V and J are TRBV5-1 and TRBJ2-2. Germline CDR1 and CDR2: SGHRS and YFSETQ. The CDR3 extends over 16 amino acids. The CDR3 sequence: CASSLAARTNTGELFF.

V and J are TRBV20-1 and TRBJ2-7; TCRdb's assignment of TRBD2 cannot be checked, as there is no DNA. This CDR3 is built from 14 residues. Germline V lookup: CDR1 DFQATT, CDR2 SNEGSKA (reference sequence). This CDR3 is CSASPSGGSYEQYF.

This chain links TRBV29-1 with TRBJ1-1; TCRdb lists TRBD1, though no DNA is available to test this call. This CDR3 spans 13 amino acids. In germline, CDR1 is SQVTM, CDR2 ANQGSEA. CDR3 amino acids: CSVEATGGTEAFF.

J is TRBJ2-3 and V is TRBV3-1; TCRdb's assignment of TRBD1 cannot be checked, as there is no DNA. This CDR3 spans 19 amino acids. Germline V CDR1 and CDR2: LGHDT, YNNKEL (reference sequence). CDR3 sequence reads: CASSQDYPGTARGTDTQYF.

The chain carries TRBV12-3 or TRBV12-4 and TRBJ2-4. This CDR3 has 12 residues. CDR3 protein: CASSRMANIQYF.

The chain has TRBV5-1 and TRBJ1-1. Germline CDR1 and CDR2: SGHRS and YFSETQ. The CDR3 spans 16 residues. The CDR3 spells CASSLVLSSENTEAFF.

The chain has TRBV29-1 and TRBJ2-7; as DNA is missing, the TRBD1 call by TCRdb cannot be tested. This CDR3 is built from 16 residues. Germline CDR1 and CDR2: SQVTM and ANQGSEA. The CDR3 spells CSVEDLRTGGSYEQYF.

The chain couples TRBV5-6 to TRBJ2-5; TCRdb names TRBD2, which stays unverified in the absence of DNA. In germline, CDR1 is SGHDT, CDR2 YYEEEE. CDR3 length equals 16 residues. CDR3 sequence reads: CASSSDSGRRFKTQYF.

The V call is TRBV9, the J call TRBJ2-7; checking the TCRdb D call of TRBD1 is not possible without DNA. CDR3 size: 15 residues. CDR1 is SGDLS, CDR2 YYNGEE, per germline. The CDR3 here is CASSGDSRGGGEQYF.

This chain uses TRBV5-1 with TRBJ1-2; the TRBD1 assignment by TCRdb is unverifiable without DNA. Germline values: CDR1 SGHRS, CDR2 YFSETQ. The CDR3 is 14 residues long. CDR3 loop: CASSFRTGTSGYTF.

This chain links TRBV18 with TRBJ1-6; as DNA is missing, the TRBD1 call by TCRdb cannot be tested. The CDR3 is 17 amino acids. Germline CDR1 KGHSH, CDR2 LQKENI. The CDR3: CASSPGVWDRRNSPLHF.

V usage is TRBV24-1 and J usage is TRBJ2-2; TCRdb names TRBD1, which stays unverified in the absence of DNA. This CDR3 region has 16 residues. Germline V gene sequence: CDR1 KGHDR, CDR2 SFDVKD. CDR3: CATSDVRQGAAGELFF.

The chain is built from TRBV5-1 and TRBJ2-2; checking the TCRdb D call of TRBD2 is not possible without DNA. Germline V CDR1 and CDR2: SGHRS, YFSETQ. This CDR3 has 16 residues. The CDR3 loop reads CASSLLRETNTGELFF.